Included here is one T cell receptor (beta chain) sequence, with context. This record belongs to a study of blood T cell repertoires in COVID-19. Study in general: From T cells, B-cell-depleted T cells, or PBMCs came the material, which was cDNA or gDNA.

Original data processing: Scientists estimated how many nucleated cells there were by amplifying reference gene primers. TCRdb's copy holds only in-frame clones and misses some; the assay was immunoSEQ multiplex PCR. V, J and clone size are those of that table, while D and trimming were read from the DNA. Among over 250,000 clones listed, approximately 85% were seen once. What was sequenced was peripheral blood. This TCR was sampled from a woman aged 30 to 39 with acute or convalescent COVID-19.

The CDR3 reads CASSLHPWSNTGELFF. Written as DNA, the CDR3 is TGTGCCAGCAGTTTACATCCATGGTCGAACACCGGGGAGCTGTTTTTT. The chain has TRBV6-5 and TRBJ2-2; the D is unclear. V was clipped by 4 bases and J by 0 bases, with 12 bases between them. Germline V gene lookup returns CDR1 MNHEY and CDR2 SVGAGI. The CDR3 runs 16 residues.